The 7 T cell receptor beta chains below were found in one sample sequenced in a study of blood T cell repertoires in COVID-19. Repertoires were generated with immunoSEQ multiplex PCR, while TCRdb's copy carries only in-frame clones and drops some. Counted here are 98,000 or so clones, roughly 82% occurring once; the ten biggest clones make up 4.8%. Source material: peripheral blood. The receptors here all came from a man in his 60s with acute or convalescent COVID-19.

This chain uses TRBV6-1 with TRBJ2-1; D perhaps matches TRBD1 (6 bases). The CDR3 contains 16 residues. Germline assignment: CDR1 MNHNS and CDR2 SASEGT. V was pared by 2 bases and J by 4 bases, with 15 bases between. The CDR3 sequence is CASSEYGQPQYNEQFF. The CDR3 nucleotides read TGTGCCAGCAGTGAATACGGACAGCCCCAGTACAATGAGCAGTTCTTC.

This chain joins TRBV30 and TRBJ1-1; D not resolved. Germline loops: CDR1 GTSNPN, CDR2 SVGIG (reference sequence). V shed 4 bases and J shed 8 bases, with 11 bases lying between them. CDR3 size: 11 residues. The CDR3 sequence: CAWTLQVEAFF. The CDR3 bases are TGTGCCTGGACCCTTCAGGTGGAAGCTTTCTTT.

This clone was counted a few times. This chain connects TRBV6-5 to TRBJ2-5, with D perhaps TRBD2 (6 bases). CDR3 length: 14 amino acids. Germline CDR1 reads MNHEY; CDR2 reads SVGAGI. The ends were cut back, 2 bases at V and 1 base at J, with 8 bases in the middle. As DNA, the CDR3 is TGTGCCAGCAGTTACAACGGGGGCCAAGAGACCCAGTACTTC. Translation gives CASSYNGGQETQYF.

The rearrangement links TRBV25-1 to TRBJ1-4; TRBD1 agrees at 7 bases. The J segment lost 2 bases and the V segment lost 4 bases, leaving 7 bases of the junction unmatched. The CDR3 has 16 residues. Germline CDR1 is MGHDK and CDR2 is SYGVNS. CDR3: CASSVHSGGTNEKLFF. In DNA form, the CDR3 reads TGTGCCAGCAGTGTCCACTCAGGGGGGACTAATGAAAAACTGTTTTTT. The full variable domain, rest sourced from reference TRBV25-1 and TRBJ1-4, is EADIYQTPRYLVIGTGKKITLECSQTMGHDKMYWYQQDPGMELHLIHYSYGVNSTEKGDLSSESTVSRIRTEHFPLTLESARPSHTSQYLCASSVHSGGTNEKLFFGSGTQLSVL.

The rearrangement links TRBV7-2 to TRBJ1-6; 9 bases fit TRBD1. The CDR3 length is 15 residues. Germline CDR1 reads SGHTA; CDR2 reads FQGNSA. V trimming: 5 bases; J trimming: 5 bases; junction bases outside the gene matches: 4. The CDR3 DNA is TGTGCCAGCAGCCCTCGACAGGGGGATAATTCACCCCTCCACTTT. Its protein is CASSPRQGDNSPLHF.

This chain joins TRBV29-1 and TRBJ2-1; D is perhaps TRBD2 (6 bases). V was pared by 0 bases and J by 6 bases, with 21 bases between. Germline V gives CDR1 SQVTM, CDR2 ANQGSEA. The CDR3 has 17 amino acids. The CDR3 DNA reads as TGCAGCGTTGAAGACTATAAAGCGGGTTCGCTCCTCAATGAGCAGTTCTTC. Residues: CSVEDYKAGSLLNEQFF.

DNA of the CDR3: TGTGCCAGCAGCGCCCAAGGACAGGGGCGATTCACCGGGGAGCTGTTTTTT. Protein product: CASSAQGQGRFTGELFF. The V and J genes are TRBV9 and TRBJ2-2, with TRBD1 identical over 9 bases. V shed 3 bases, J shed 4 bases, and the junction held 10 bases outside the gene matches. The CDR3 spans 17 residues. Germline V lookup: CDR1 SGDLS, CDR2 YYNGEE.